This TCR beta chain originates from a study of blood T cell repertoires in COVID-19. The table lists this clone with a count of one. CDR1 and CDR2 from the germline V gene are MNHEY and SMNVEV (reference sequence). J was trimmed by 11 bases and V by 2 bases; bases with no gene match: 12. This CDR3 has 15 residues. The method was immunoSEQ multiplex PCR; TCRdb's version includes in-frame clones alone and lacks a portion of them. The sample has fewer than 200,000 clones; under 85% are singletons. This receptor was obtained from a woman between 65 and 79 years old with COVID-19, enrolled during active disease. The chain joins TRBV27 to TRBJ1-5, with 7 bases that match TRBD1. The specimen sequenced was peripheral blood. As DNA, the CDR3 is TGTGCCAGCAGTTTACGTGGCTCAGGGGGAAGGACCCAGCATTTT. This gives the protein CASSLRGSGGRTQHF.